The clone carrying this T cell receptor beta chain is classed as medium-sized. Antigen specificity is unknown. Rearranged V-D-J TRB sequences were amplified with a mixed TRB-A/B primer pool. In TCRdb, the multiplex PCR reads were re-called with MiXCR into one record per CDR3 protein. The profile shows around 1,700 distinct CDR3 sequences, around 24% of them singletons. Peripheral blood genomic DNA, not sorted cells or RNA, was the template. This record belongs to a study of T cell repertoires in aging, cancer and after chemotherapy. Study as a whole: Pre- and post-chemotherapy samples were paired from chronic lymphocytic leukemia patients treated with fludarabine- or bendamustine-based regimens. General study points: Median generation probability rose over the chemotherapy interval in each cancer cohort, suggesting rebound thymic output. Age-matched healthy donors had significantly more diverse, less clonal blood TCR repertoires than untreated cancer patients.

The sample comprised blood. The clonotype originates from a human donor with a blood cancer.

The CDR3: CASSILGGLLSVNIQYF. The CDR3 DNA reads as TGTGCCAGTAGTATTTTGGGGGGCCTACTATCTGTGAACATTCAGTACTTC. V and J are TRBV19 and TRBJ2-4; tentatively, D is TRBD1 or TRBD2 (6 bases each). Trimming left V 3 bases short and J 7 bases short, with 22 bases between. Germline V gene lookup returns CDR1 LNHDA and CDR2 SQIVND (reference sequence). The CDR3 spans 17 residues.